What follows are 11 T cell receptor beta chains derived from one specimen sequenced in a study of OX40 agonist ivuxolimab in advanced cancers. The table came from immunoSEQ multiplex PCR; TCRdb's copy has only in-frame clones and leaves some out. The sample lists tens of thousands of clones; approximately 85% were seen once. Sequenced here: CD4+ or CD8+ T cells sorted from blood, sampled in a trial of the OX40 agonist ivuxolimab. All receptors derive from an adult with an advanced solid tumor such as melanoma, head and neck, liver or kidney cancer.

This clone appeared a single time. This chain links TRBV19 with TRBJ1-2; D call uncertain. The germline V and J ends were trimmed by 8 bases and 7 bases, with 17 bases remaining between them. Looked up from germline, CDR1 is LNHDA and CDR2 is SQIVND (reference sequence). This CDR3 comprises 13 residues. This chain's CDR3 is CASVSDWYAGYTF. The CDR3 DNA follows: TGTGCCAGTGTATCTGACTGGTACGCTGGCTACACCTTC.

This sequence joins TRBV9 and TRBJ2-7; TRBD1 is a possible D gene (6 bases). Germline CDR1 reads SGDLS; CDR2 reads YYNGEE. With 2 bases removed from V and 5 bases from J, the gap between germline ends came to 14 bases. This CDR3 spans 14 amino acids. The chain's CDR3 is CASSVGTRAHEQYF. CDR3 nucleotides: TGTGCCAGCAGCGTTGGGACACGGGCGCACGAGCAGTACTTC.

This clone was counted only a few times. The chain joins TRBV10-3 to TRBJ1-6, with no clear D. This CDR3 is 14 amino acids long. The germline gives CDR1 ENHRY, CDR2 SYGVKD. The V end lost 4 bases, the J end lost 7 bases, and 11 bases lay between the germline ends. The CDR3 here is CAISVSGQNSPLHF. The CDR3, as DNA: TGTGCCATCAGTGTATCGGGCCAGAATTCACCCCTCCACTTT.

As to this clone: Compared with germline, one end of the junction differs, possibly owing to a read error. V and J are TRBV7-7 and TRBJ2-3; D call uncertain. The CDR3 runs 14 residues. Germline CDR1 SSHAT, CDR2 FNYEAQ (reference sequence). CDR3 nucleotides: TGTGCTAGCAGCTTAGACTCCGGAGCAGATACGCAGTATTTT. It is translated as CASSLDSGADTQYF.

This rearrangement joins TRBV5-1 to TRBJ2-1; D unresolved. Germline CDR1 SGHRS, CDR2 YFSETQ. The germline V and J ends were trimmed by 3 bases and 2 bases, with 6 bases remaining between them. The CDR3 is made up of 13 amino acids. CDR3 in DNA: TGCGCCAGCAGCTCGCTCCCCTACAATGAGCAGTTCTTC. Protein product: CASSSLPYNEQFF.

This rearrangement joins TRBV2 to TRBJ2-7; D gene unclear. Looked up from germline, CDR1 is SNHLY and CDR2 is FYNNEI. The CDR3 extends over 15 amino acids. Trimming cost V 11 bases and J 5 bases, with 25 bases left between them. CDR3 DNA sequence: TGTGCCTCCTACCCGGCACTGGTGGTCATCAACGAGCAGTACTTC. This gives the protein CASYPALVVINEQYF.

The chain joins TRBV6-5 to TRBJ2-1, with 9 bases fitting TRBD1. Germline values: CDR1 MNHEY, CDR2 SVGAGI. The trim removed 4 bases at V and 7 bases at J, leaving 11 bases unmatched. This CDR3 spans 16 amino acids. The CDR3 protein is CASSLSRDRARNEQFF. In nucleotides, the CDR3 is TGTGCCAGCAGTTTATCCCGGGACAGGGCTCGGAATGAGCAGTTCTTC.

The CDR3, as DNA: TGTGCCAGCAGTAAAAGCGGGGGGGAGACCCAGTACTTC. Protein: CASSKSGGETQYF. This chain uses TRBV6-5 with TRBJ2-5; 9 positions agree with TRBD2. The CDR3 is made up of 13 amino acids. The germline V gene has CDR1 MNHEY and CDR2 SVGAGI. V lost 5 bases to trimming and J lost 5 bases; unmatched junction nucleotides: 3.

This chain uses TRBV29-1 with TRBJ2-1, with D possibly matching TRBD1 (6 bases). The germline V gene encodes CDR1 SQVTM and CDR2 ANQGSEA. This CDR3 is built from 13 residues. V was cut by 7 bases and J by 6 bases, with 16 bases left in between. The chain's CDR3 is CSAGERDINEQFF. The DNA of the CDR3 is TGCAGCGCTGGGGAAAGGGACATCAATGAGCAGTTCTTC.

V is TRBV5-1 and J is TRBJ1-4; D possibly corresponds to TRBD1 (5 bases). This CDR3 has 14 residues. Trimming stripped 3 bases from V and 3 bases from J, with 9 bases between. The germline V gene encodes CDR1 SGHRS and CDR2 YFSETQ. CDR3 protein: CASSSQGPNEKLFF. For the CDR3, the DNA is TGCGCCAGCAGCTCCCAGGGACCTAATGAAAAACTGTTTTTT.

The chain joins TRBV18 to TRBJ1-1; TRBD1 matches at 7 bases. Germline loops: CDR1 KGHSH, CDR2 LQKENI. CDR3 size: 13 residues. The V segment lost 0 bases and the J segment 10 bases; nucleotides outside the gene matches: 5. Here the CDR3 reads CASSPPDRAPAFF. CDR3 coding DNA: TGTGCCAGCTCACCACCCGACAGGGCTCCAGCTTTCTTT.